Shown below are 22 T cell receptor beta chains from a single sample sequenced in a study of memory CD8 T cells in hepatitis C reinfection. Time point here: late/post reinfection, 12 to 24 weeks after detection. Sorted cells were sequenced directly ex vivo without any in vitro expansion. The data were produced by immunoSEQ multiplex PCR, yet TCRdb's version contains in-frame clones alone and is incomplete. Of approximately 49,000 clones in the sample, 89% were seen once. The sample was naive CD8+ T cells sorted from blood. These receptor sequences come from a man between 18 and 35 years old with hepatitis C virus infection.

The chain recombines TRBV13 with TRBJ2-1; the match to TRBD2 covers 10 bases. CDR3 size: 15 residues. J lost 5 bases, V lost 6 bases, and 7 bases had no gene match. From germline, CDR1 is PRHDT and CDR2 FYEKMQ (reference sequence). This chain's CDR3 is CASRPGLARDNEQFF. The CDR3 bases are TGTGCCAGCAGGCCGGGACTAGCGCGCGACAATGAGCAGTTCTTC.

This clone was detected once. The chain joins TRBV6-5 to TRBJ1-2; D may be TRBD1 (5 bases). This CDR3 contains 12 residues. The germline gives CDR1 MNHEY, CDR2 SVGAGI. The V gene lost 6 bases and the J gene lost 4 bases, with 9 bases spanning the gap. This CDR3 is CASRSGGYGYTF. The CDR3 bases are TGTGCCAGCAGATCCGGGGGCTATGGCTACACCTTC.

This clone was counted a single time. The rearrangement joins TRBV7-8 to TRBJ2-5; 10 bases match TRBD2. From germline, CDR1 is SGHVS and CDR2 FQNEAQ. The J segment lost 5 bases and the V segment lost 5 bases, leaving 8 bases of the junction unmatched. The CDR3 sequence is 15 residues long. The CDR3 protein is CASSETLGLAETQYF. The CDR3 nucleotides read TGTGCCAGCAGCGAGACGTTGGGACTAGCGGAGACCCAGTACTTC.

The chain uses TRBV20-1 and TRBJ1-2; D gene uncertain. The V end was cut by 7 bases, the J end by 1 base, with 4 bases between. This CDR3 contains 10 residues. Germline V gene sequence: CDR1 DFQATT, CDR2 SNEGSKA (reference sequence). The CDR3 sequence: CSVHNYGYTF. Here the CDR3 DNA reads TGCAGTGTTCATAACTATGGCTACACCTTC.

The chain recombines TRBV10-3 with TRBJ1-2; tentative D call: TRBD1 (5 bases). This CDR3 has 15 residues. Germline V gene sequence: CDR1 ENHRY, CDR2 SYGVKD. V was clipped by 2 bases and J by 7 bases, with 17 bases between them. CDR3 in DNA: TGTGCCATCAGTGAGCAGTGGGGGGTAGCCGGTGGCTACACCTTC. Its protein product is CAISEQWGVAGGYTF.

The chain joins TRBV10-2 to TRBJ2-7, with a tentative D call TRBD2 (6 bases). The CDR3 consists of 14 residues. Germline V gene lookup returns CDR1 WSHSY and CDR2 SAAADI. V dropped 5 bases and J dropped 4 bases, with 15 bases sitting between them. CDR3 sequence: CASSPETSSYEQYF. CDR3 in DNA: TGCGCCAGCAGTCCCGAGACTAGTAGTTACGAGCAGTACTTC.

CDR3 nucleotides: TGCGCCAGCAGCTGGGGGACAGGGTCTAATTACGAGCAGTACGTC. This gives the protein CASSWGTGSNYEQYV. V usage is TRBV5-1 and J usage is TRBJ2-7, with TRBD1 identical over 9 bases. V dropped 3 bases and J dropped 4; count of bases not matched to a gene: 8. The CDR3 is made up of 15 amino acids. The V gene's germline CDR1 is SGHRS and CDR2 YFSETQ.

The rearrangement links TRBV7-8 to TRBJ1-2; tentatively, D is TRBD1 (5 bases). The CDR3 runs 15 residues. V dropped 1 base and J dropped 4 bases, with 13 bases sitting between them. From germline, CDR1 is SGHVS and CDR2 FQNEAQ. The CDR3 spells CASSLGWGPFYGYTF. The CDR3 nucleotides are TGTGCCAGCAGCTTAGGCTGGGGCCCCTTCTATGGCTACACCTTC.

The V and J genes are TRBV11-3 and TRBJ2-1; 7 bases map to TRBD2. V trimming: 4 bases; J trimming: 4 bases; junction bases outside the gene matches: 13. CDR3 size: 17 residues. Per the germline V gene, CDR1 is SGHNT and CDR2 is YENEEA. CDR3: CASSSATLPGRYNEQFF. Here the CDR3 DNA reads TGTGCCAGCAGCTCAGCTACTTTACCCGGGAGGTACAATGAGCAGTTCTTC.

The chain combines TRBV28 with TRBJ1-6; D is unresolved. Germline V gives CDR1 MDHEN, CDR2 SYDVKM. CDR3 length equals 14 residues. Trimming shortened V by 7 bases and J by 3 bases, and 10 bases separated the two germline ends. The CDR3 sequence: CASKDGNYNSPLHF. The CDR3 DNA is TGTGCCAGCAAGGACGGGAACTATAATTCACCCCTCCACTTT.

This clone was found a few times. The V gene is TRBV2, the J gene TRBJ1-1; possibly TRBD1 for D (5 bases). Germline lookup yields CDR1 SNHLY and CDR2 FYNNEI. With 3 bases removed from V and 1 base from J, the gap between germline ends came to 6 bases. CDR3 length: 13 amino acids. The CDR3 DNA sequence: TGTGCCAGCAGTGACAGGGCGAACACTGAAGCTTTCTTT. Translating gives CASSDRANTEAFF.

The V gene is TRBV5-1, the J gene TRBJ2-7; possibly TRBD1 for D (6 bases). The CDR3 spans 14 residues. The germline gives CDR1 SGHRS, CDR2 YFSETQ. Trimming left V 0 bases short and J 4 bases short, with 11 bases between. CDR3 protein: CASSLVAGDYEQYF. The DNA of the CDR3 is TGCGCCAGCAGCTTGGTAGCAGGGGATTACGAGCAGTACTTC.

The CDR3 nucleotides read TGTGCCAGCAGTTACTCTAGAGGAGACACTGAAGCTTTCTTT. The encoded protein is CASSYSRGDTEAFF. The chain has TRBV6-6 and TRBJ1-1; D is unclear. CDR1 and CDR2 (germline): MNHNY, SVGAGI (reference sequence). The V gene lost 0 bases and the J gene lost 3 bases, with 8 bases spanning the gap. This CDR3 is built from 14 residues.

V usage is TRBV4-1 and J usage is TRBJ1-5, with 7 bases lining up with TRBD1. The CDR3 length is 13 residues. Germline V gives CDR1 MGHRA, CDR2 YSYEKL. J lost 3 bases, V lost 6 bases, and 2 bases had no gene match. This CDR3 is CASSDRVNQPQHF. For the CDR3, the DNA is TGCGCCAGCAGTGACAGGGTCAATCAGCCCCAGCATTTT.

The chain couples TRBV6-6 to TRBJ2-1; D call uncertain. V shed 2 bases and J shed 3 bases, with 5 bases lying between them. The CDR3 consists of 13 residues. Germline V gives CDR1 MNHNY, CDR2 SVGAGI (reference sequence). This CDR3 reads CASSYENYNEQFF. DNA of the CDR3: TGTGCCAGCAGTTACGAGAACTACAATGAGCAGTTCTTC.

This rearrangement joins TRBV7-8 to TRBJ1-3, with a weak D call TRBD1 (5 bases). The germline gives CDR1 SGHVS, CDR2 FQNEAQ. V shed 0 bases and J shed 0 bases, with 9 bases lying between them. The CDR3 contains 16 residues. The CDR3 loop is CASSLAAGVSGNTIYF. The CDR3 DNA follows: TGTGCCAGCAGCTTAGCGGCGGGGGTCTCTGGAAACACCATATATTTT.

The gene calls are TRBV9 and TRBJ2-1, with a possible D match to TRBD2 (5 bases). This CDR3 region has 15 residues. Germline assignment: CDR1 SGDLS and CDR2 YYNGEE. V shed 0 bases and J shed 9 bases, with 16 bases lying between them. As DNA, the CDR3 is TGTGCCAGCAGCGTAGGTTCTCTAGCCCCTGCTGAGCAGTTCTTC. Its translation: CASSVGSLAPAEQFF.

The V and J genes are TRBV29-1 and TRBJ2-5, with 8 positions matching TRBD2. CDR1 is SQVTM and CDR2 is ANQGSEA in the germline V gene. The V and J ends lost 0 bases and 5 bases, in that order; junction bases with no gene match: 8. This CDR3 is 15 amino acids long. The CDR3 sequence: CSVEDGAGVVETQYF. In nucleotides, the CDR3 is TGCAGCGTTGAAGATGGAGCGGGAGTGGTGGAGACCCAGTACTTC.

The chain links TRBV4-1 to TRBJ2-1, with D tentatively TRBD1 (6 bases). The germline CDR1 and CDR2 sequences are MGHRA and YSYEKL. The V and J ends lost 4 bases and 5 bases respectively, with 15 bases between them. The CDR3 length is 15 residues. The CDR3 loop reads CASSPPGALDNEQFF. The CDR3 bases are TGCGCCAGCAGCCCCCCAGGGGCGCTGGACAATGAGCAGTTCTTC.

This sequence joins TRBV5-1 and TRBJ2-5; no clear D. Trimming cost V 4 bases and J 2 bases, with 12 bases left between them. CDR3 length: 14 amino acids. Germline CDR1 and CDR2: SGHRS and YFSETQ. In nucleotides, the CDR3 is TGCGCCAGCAGCCCACTCGGAGCTCAAGAGACCCAGTACTTC. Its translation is CASSPLGAQETQYF. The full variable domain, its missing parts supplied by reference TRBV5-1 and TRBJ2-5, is KAGVTQTPRYLIKTRGQQVTLSCSPISGHRSVSWYQQTPGQGLQFLFEYFSETQRNKGNFPGRFSGRQFSNSRSEMNVSTLELGDSALYLCASSPLGAQETQYFGPGTRLLVL.

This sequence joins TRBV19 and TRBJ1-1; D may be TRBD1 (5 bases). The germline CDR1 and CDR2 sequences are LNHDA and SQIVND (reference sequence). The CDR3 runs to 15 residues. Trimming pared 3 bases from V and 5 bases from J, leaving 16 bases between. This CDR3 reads CASSISGGWGTEAFF. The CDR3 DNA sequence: TGTGCCAGTAGTATTTCGGGGGGTTGGGGAACTGAAGCTTTCTTT.

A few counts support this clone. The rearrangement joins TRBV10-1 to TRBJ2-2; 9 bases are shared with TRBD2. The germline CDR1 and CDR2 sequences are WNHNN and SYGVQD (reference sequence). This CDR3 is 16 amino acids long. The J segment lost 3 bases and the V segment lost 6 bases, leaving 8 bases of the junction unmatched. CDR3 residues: CASSGDGLAHTGELFF. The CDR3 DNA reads TGCGCCAGCAGCGGAGATGGACTAGCGCACACCGGGGAGCTGTTTTTT.